This T cell receptor (beta chain) was found in a study of blood T cell repertoires in COVID-19. Repertoires were generated with immunoSEQ multiplex PCR, while TCRdb's copy carries only in-frame clones and drops some. The sample carries tens of thousands of clones, around 88% recorded once. The sample consisted of peripheral blood. The TCR was taken from a middle-aged man with active COVID-19.

The CDR3 DNA is TGTGCCAGCATCCCTAGCGGGGGCCACAATGAGCAGTTCTTC. Residues: CASIPSGGHNEQFF. The genes are TRBV6-5 and TRBJ2-1, with 10 nucleotides matching TRBD2. CDR3 length: 14 residues. Trimming at V came to 7 bases and at J to 5 bases, leaving 5 bases not matched to a gene. Germline V gives CDR1 MNHEY, CDR2 SVGAGI.